The 12 T cell receptor beta chains reported below all come from one sample, sequenced in a study of blood T cell repertoires in COVID-19. TCRdb's table, derived via immunoSEQ multiplex PCR, lists solely in-frame clones and lacks some. The sample has about 150,000 clones, around 84% seen once. Sequencing used peripheral blood. The receptors here all came from a man older than 75 with acute or convalescent COVID-19.

This clone was seen only once. V usage is TRBV3-1 (or the pseudogene TRBV3-2) and J usage is TRBJ2-7, with D possibly being TRBD2 (5 bases). Germline loops: CDR1 LGHDT, CDR2 YNNKEL (reference sequence). Trimming pared 1 base from V and 2 bases from J, leaving 12 bases between. The CDR3 consists of 15 residues. CDR3 residues: CASSQGRRPTYEQYF. As DNA, the CDR3 is TGTGCCAGCAGCCAAGGGAGGCGCCCTACCTACGAGCAGTACTTC.

The chain employs TRBV30 and TRBJ1-1, with 7 bases fitting TRBD1. The length of the CDR3 is 14 residues. Trimming took 4 bases from V and 2 from J; bases not matched to a gene: 7. Germline CDR1 and CDR2: GTSNPN and SVGIG (reference sequence). The CDR3 DNA follows: TGTGCCTGGACGGGACAGCCGGTTAACACTGAAGCTTTCTTT. Its translation: CAWTGQPVNTEAFF.

The chain links TRBV7-2 to TRBJ2-5; 9 nucleotides align to TRBD1. The V and J ends lost 7 bases and 8 bases, in that order; junction bases with no gene match: 14. This CDR3 has 15 residues. The germline CDR1 and CDR2 sequences are SGHTA and FQGNSA. CDR3 coding DNA: TGTGCCAGCACCCCTCCCCCCGGGACAGGGAAAACCCAGTACTTC. Residues: CASTPPPGTGKTQYF.

V and J are TRBV11-3 and TRBJ2-3; TRBD2 aligns across 9 bases. This CDR3 contains 15 residues. The germline CDR1 and CDR2 sequences are SGHNT and YENEEA. V was clipped by 5 bases and J by 2 bases; unmatched bases: 5. DNA of the CDR3: TGTGCCAGCAGCGCGCGGGGGGGGATCACAGATACGCAGTATTTT. This sequence encodes CASSARGGITDTQYF.

V and J are TRBV27 and TRBJ2-5, with D possibly being TRBD2 (6 bases). This CDR3 region has 13 residues. Germline lookup yields CDR1 MNHEY and CDR2 SMNVEV (reference sequence). Trimming cost V 4 bases and J 2 bases, with 8 bases left between them. In DNA form, the CDR3 reads TGTGCCAGCAGTTATGGGGGGCAAGAGACCCAGTACTTC. As protein: CASSYGGQETQYF.

The chain carries TRBV19 and TRBJ1-1; 8 bases map to TRBD1. Germline V gives CDR1 LNHDA, CDR2 SQIVND (reference sequence). The CDR3 sequence is 14 residues long. V was clipped by 5 bases and J by 9 bases; unmatched bases: 11. The CDR3 reads CASSLLQGEQKAFF. The CDR3 nucleotides read TGTGCCAGTAGTCTCTTACAGGGGGAACAAAAAGCTTTCTTT.

The chain is built from TRBV30 and TRBJ2-1, with TRBD2 identical over 7 bases. Germline V lookup: CDR1 GTSNPN, CDR2 SVGIG (reference sequence). Germline trimming cut 2 bases from V and 5 bases from J; bases unmatched to any gene: 15. This CDR3 has 17 residues. The CDR3 here is CAWSPRGGPPADNEQFF. In DNA form, the CDR3 reads TGTGCCTGGAGTCCTCGGGGAGGGCCCCCCGCCGACAATGAGCAGTTCTTC.

The V gene is TRBV6-4, the J gene TRBJ2-2, with a weak D call TRBD1 (6 bases). Germline V gene data show CDR1 as MRHNA and CDR2 as SNTAGT. Between the trimmed V and J ends, which lost 5 bases and 4 bases, there was a span of 11 bases. This CDR3 comprises 14 residues. DNA for the CDR3: TGTGCCAGCAGTTTCGAGACAGGCACCGGGGAGCTGTTTTTT. Its translation is CASSFETGTGELFF.

The chain uses TRBV3-1 (or the pseudogene TRBV3-2) and TRBJ1-2; 7 nucleotides line up with TRBD1. The germline CDR1 and CDR2 sequences are LGHDT and YNNKEL (reference sequence). There are 14 residues in the CDR3. Losses at the gene ends were 5 bases for V and 3 bases for J; bases not matched to a gene: 6. For the CDR3, the DNA is TGTGCCAGCAGCGCGGGGACAGCGTACTATGGCTACACCTTC. Translating gives CASSAGTAYYGYTF.

Only a few counts were recorded for this clone. The rearrangement links TRBV11-2 to TRBJ2-3, with D possibly being TRBD1 (6 bases). Germline V gene sequence: CDR1 SGHAT, CDR2 FQNNGV. Trimming pared 3 bases from V and 3 bases from J, leaving 7 bases between. The CDR3 is 13 residues long. The CDR3: CASSFTGTDTQYF. As DNA, the CDR3 is TGTGCCAGCAGCTTCACAGGGACAGATACGCAGTATTTT.

J is TRBJ2-5 and V is TRBV7-2; 7 positions match TRBD2. Germline values: CDR1 SGHTA, CDR2 FQGNSA. The CDR3 has 17 residues. J was trimmed by 1 base and V by 0 bases; bases with no gene match: 8. The CDR3 spells CASSLARLRGFQETQYF. CDR3 in DNA: TGTGCCAGCAGCTTAGCGCGATTGCGGGGGTTCCAAGAGACCCAGTACTTC.

The V and J genes are TRBV18 and TRBJ1-1, with 8 bases matching TRBD1. This CDR3 spans 17 amino acids. Germline-derived CDR1 and CDR2 are KGHSH and LQKENI. V lost 2 bases, J lost 4 bases, and 12 bases stayed unmatched. The CDR3 protein is CASSPETGGSGSTEAFF. The CDR3 DNA reads TGTGCCAGCTCACCAGAAACAGGGGGGAGTGGCAGCACTGAAGCTTTCTTT.